These 25 T cell receptor beta chains were all obtained from the same sample, sequenced in a study of shared clonotypes between healthy human individuals. Measured with immunoSEQ multiplex PCR; TCRdb has only the in-frame clones, and not every one. The table has over a million clones, more than 75% seen once. Sequenced sample: memory CD4+ T cells from PBMCs. Sample subset: CD45RA-negative fraction. These TCRs come from a man in his late teens or twenties in good health. Some clones in this sample may be carry-over from other donors' samples.

This rearrangement joins TRBV7-9 to TRBJ2-2; D is possibly TRBD2 (5 bases). V lost 0 bases and J 2 bases, leaving 7 bases between the germline ends. Germline V CDR1 and CDR2: SEHNR, FQNEAQ (reference sequence). The CDR3 is 15 residues long. The CDR3 DNA reads TGTGCCAGCAGCTTAGCGGGGAGAAACACCGGGGAGCTGTTTTTT. Amino acid sequence: CASSLAGRNTGELFF.

The rearrangement links TRBV19 to TRBJ2-5; tentative D call: TRBD1 (6 bases). Trimming stripped 4 bases from V and 5 bases from J, with 20 bases between. Germline V lookup: CDR1 LNHDA, CDR2 SQIVND (reference sequence). This CDR3 is 16 amino acids long. CDR3 region: CASSTGTQPVQETQYF. The CDR3 DNA sequence: TGTGCCAGTAGTACGGGGACACAACCCGTACAGGAGACCCAGTACTTC.

The chain joins TRBV28 to TRBJ2-3; the D gene could be TRBD1 or TRBD2 (5 bases each). From germline, CDR1 is MDHEN and CDR2 SYDVKM. Trimming cost V 7 bases and J 1 base, with 18 bases left between them. The CDR3 runs 16 residues. The CDR3 coding sequence is TGTGCCAGCATCTTGGGACGGAACCTAGGCACAGATACGCAGTATTTT. This encodes CASILGRNLGTDTQYF.

The chain joins TRBV9 to TRBJ2-7; the D is unclear. V was cut by 4 bases and J by 3 bases, with 11 bases left in between. This CDR3 contains 13 residues. CDR1 SGDLS and CDR2 YYNGEE come from the germline V gene. The CDR3 is CASSNSQSYEQYF. The CDR3 DNA reads TGTGCCAGCAGCAACTCCCAGAGCTACGAGCAGTACTTC.

The V gene is TRBV9, the J gene TRBJ1-2; 10 positions agree with TRBD1. The trim removed 4 bases at V and 7 bases at J, leaving 19 bases unmatched. Germline-derived CDR1 and CDR2 are SGDLS and YYNGEE. The length of the CDR3 is 18 residues. As DNA, the CDR3 is TGTGCCAGCAGCCCCTCCCTACACAAGACAGGGGGCGTGGGTGGCTACACCTTC. This gives the protein CASSPSLHKTGGVGGYTF.

This clone was counted ten times or more. The chain is built from TRBV5-1 and TRBJ1-3, with no clear D. Trimming took 5 bases from V and 0 from J, leaving 15 bases between them. Germline V CDR1 and CDR2: SGHRS, YFSETQ. This CDR3 region has 16 residues. The CDR3 is CASSSKDFSSGNTIYF. The CDR3, as DNA: TGCGCCAGCAGTTCTAAGGACTTTTCCTCTGGAAACACCATATATTTT.

This chain connects TRBV28 to TRBJ1-1; D ambiguous. Germline-derived CDR1 and CDR2 are MDHEN and SYDVKM. V lost 6 bases and J 4 bases, leaving 9 bases between the germline ends. This CDR3 region has 12 residues. The CDR3 loop reads CASRYHSTEAFF. CDR3 sequence (DNA): TGTGCCAGCAGGTACCATAGCACTGAAGCTTTCTTT.

The chain joins TRBV6-1 to TRBJ1-4, with a possible D match to TRBD1 (6 bases). The germline V gene has CDR1 MNHNS and CDR2 SASEGT. CDR3 length equals 15 residues. V lost 6 bases and J 3 bases, leaving 14 bases between the germline ends. This CDR3 reads CASRGNRAPNEKLFF. Written as DNA, the CDR3 is TGTGCCAGCAGGGGAAACAGGGCCCCTAATGAAAAACTGTTTTTT.

The gene calls are TRBV5-8 and TRBJ2-7; either TRBD1 or TRBD2 may fit D (5 bases each). CDR3 length equals 17 residues. Germline V gene lookup returns CDR1 SGHTS and CDR2 YDEGEE. The germline V and J ends were trimmed by 0 bases and 3 bases, with 19 bases remaining between them. CDR3 nucleotides: TGTGCCAGCAGCTTGGCTTTAGGTTGGGGGAAACGCTACGAGCAGTACTTC. It specifies CASSLALGWGKRYEQYF.

This chain joins TRBV18 and TRBJ2-1; TRBD2 matches at 10 bases. V lost 2 bases and J lost 9; bases outside the gene matches: 7. Germline assignment: CDR1 KGHSH and CDR2 LQKENI. The CDR3 extends over 15 amino acids. CDR3 region: CASSPASGRKGEQFF. The DNA of the CDR3 is TGTGCCAGCTCACCAGCTAGCGGGAGAAAGGGTGAGCAGTTCTTC. Complete variable domain (other parts from reference TRBV18 and TRBJ2-1): NAGVMQNPRHLVRRRGQEARLRCSPMKGHSHVYWYRQLPEEGLKFMVYLQKENIIDESGMPKERFSAEFPKEGPSILRIQQVVRGDSAAYFCASSPASGRKGEQFFGPGTRLTVL.

The J gene is TRBJ1-5, the V gene TRBV11-3, with 11 bases matching TRBD1. Trimming cost V 5 bases and J 5 bases; bases outside gene matches: 5. Germline CDR1 is SGHNT and CDR2 is YENEEA. The CDR3 runs 15 residues. The CDR3, as DNA: TGTGCCAGCAGCAGAAGGACAGGGGGCCATCAGCCCCAGCATTTT. It encodes CASSRRTGGHQPQHF.

This clone was detected once. This chain uses TRBV5-1 with TRBJ2-1; 7 bases align to TRBD2. The germline gives CDR1 SGHRS, CDR2 YFSETQ. V shed 1 base and J 4 bases; nucleotides not matched to a gene: 5. This CDR3 has 15 residues. CDR3 sequence: CASSLSPSGYNEQFF. The CDR3 DNA reads as TGCGCCAGCAGCTTGTCGCCTAGCGGTTACAATGAGCAGTTCTTC.

The chain joins TRBV7-6 to TRBJ2-1; 7 bases line up with TRBD1. The CDR3 is 14 amino acids. Germline V lookup: CDR1 SGHVS, CDR2 FNYEAQ. Trimming at V came to 2 bases and at J to 6 bases, leaving 4 bases not matched to a gene. The CDR3 region is CASSLKQGINEQFF. CDR3 DNA: TGTGCCAGCAGCTTAAAACAGGGGATCAATGAGCAGTTCTTC.

The chain couples TRBV5-1 to TRBJ1-2; D may be TRBD1 (6 bases). V lost 0 bases to trimming and J lost 4 bases, with 16 bases between them. Per germline, CDR1 SGHRS and CDR2 YFSETQ. This CDR3 is built from 16 residues. This CDR3 reads CASSLGLGGSSYGYTF. In DNA form, the CDR3 reads TGCGCCAGCAGCTTGGGGCTAGGGGGTTCGAGCTATGGCTACACCTTC.

As for this clone: A much larger clone lies a single base off, so this may be a read error. J is TRBJ2-7 and V is TRBV5-4; D may be TRBD1 or TRBD2 (5 bases each). The CDR3 runs 14 residues. Looked up from germline, CDR1 is SGHNT and CDR2 is YYREEE (reference sequence). The CDR3 DNA follows: TGTGCCAGCGGCTTGTGGGGACCCTCGTACGAGCAGTACTTC. Protein product: CASGLWGPSYEQYF.

The chain combines TRBV30 with TRBJ2-2; D is undetermined. The CDR3 covers 13 residues. Germline-derived CDR1 and CDR2 are GTSNPN and SVGIG (reference sequence). V gave up 0 bases and J gave up 4 bases, with 6 bases separating them. The DNA of the CDR3 is TGTGCCTGGAGTGTACTTGTCACCGGGGAGCTGTTTTTT. Translating gives CAWSVLVTGELFF. Combining the CDR3 with reference TRBV30 and TRBJ2-2 gives the whole variable domain SQTIHQWPATLVQPVGSPLSLECTVEGTSNPNLYWYRQAAGRGLQLLFYSVGIGQISSEVPQNLSASRPQDRQFILSSKKLLLSDSGFYLCAWSVLVTGELFFGEGSRLTVL.

In this sample, this clone turned up a few times. The V call is TRBV11-2, the J call TRBJ1-2; D is possibly TRBD1 (5 bases). Germline V CDR1 and CDR2: SGHAT, FQNNGV. V lost 5 bases and J lost 5, with 18 bases in between. CDR3 length equals 15 residues. CDR3 region: CASSPQRGVGYGYTF. CDR3 sequence (DNA): TGTGCCAGCAGCCCTCAACGGGGGGTGGGTTATGGCTACACCTTC.

The chain is built from TRBV6-5 and TRBJ1-1; no clear D. V lost 6 bases and J lost 4, with 9 bases in between. Germline lookup yields CDR1 MNHEY and CDR2 SVGAGI. This CDR3 has 12 amino acids. The CDR3 is CASSRSGTEAFF. The CDR3 coding sequence is TGTGCCAGCAGCCGTAGCGGCACTGAAGCTTTCTTT.

As concerns this clone: A much more abundant neighbour one base away suggests this may be a read error. The rearrangement joins TRBV11-2 to TRBJ1-1; perhaps TRBD1 as D (5 bases). The length of the CDR3 is 13 residues. V lost 0 bases and J lost 4, with 6 bases in between. Germline V CDR1 and CDR2: SGHAT, FQNNGV. CDR3 DNA sequence: TGTGCCAGCAGCTTAGAGCAGGGCACTGAAGCTTTCTTT. Translation gives CASSLEQGTEAFF.

The rearrangement uses TRBV28 and TRBJ1-1; TRBD1 is a possible D gene (5 bases). The CDR3 runs 15 residues. Germline CDR1 reads MDHEN; CDR2 reads SYDVKM. V gave up 5 bases and J gave up 0 bases, with 13 bases separating them. Here the CDR3 DNA reads TGTGCCAGCAGTCTACAGACAGTCGTGAACACTGAAGCTTTCTTT. Protein product: CASSLQTVVNTEAFF.

The rearrangement uses TRBV2 and TRBJ2-1, with TRBD2 matching 12 bases. Germline CDR1 and CDR2: SNHLY and FYNNEI. The CDR3 is 15 residues long. V lost 7 bases to trimming and J lost 4 bases; unmatched junction nucleotides: 5. The CDR3 sequence: CASNEGLAGYNEQFF. The CDR3, as DNA: TGTGCCAGCAATGAGGGACTAGCGGGTTACAATGAGCAGTTCTTC.

This clone was seen just once. The chain employs TRBV29-1 and TRBJ1-2; D is possibly TRBD1 (5 bases). The CDR3 has 13 residues. Trimming shortened V by 0 bases and J by 4 bases, and 9 bases separated the two germline ends. Germline CDR1 SQVTM, CDR2 ANQGSEA. The CDR3 DNA follows: TGCAGCGTTGAAGATCCTGGGGGCTATGGCTACACCTTC. Amino acids: CSVEDPGGYGYTF.

This sequence joins TRBV6-1 and TRBJ1-1; D ambiguous. The CDR3 runs to 15 residues. Looked up from germline, CDR1 is MNHNS and CDR2 is SASEGT. Trimming pared 4 bases from V and 7 bases from J, leaving 19 bases between. The DNA for the CDR3 is TGTGCCAGCAGTGTCAGATCTGGACTGCCCCGTGAAGCTTTCTTT. It translates to CASSVRSGLPREAFF.

CDR3 region: CASSSTTTGSAAFF. The CDR3 nucleotides are TGTGCCAGCAGCTCCACGACAACAGGGAGTGCAGCTTTCTTT. The rearrangement links TRBV7-8 to TRBJ1-1; maybe TRBD1 (6 bases). This CDR3 has 14 amino acids. CDR1 and CDR2 from the germline V gene are SGHVS and FQNEAQ. Deletions cut 4 bases from V and 10 bases from J, with 19 bases between.

This clone was counted ten times or more. Other DNA sequences of this sample code for an identical CDR3. The chain employs TRBV7-9 and TRBJ1-2, with D unclear. V was trimmed by 0 bases and J by 2 bases, leaving 7 bases between them. CDR1 SEHNR and CDR2 FQNEAQ come from the germline V gene (reference sequence). This CDR3 is 14 amino acids long. The CDR3 is CASSLASGNYGYTF. DNA of the CDR3: TGTGCCAGCAGCTTAGCGTCCGGGAACTATGGCTACACCTTC.